This is a list of T cell receptor beta chains from one sample in a study of shared clonotypes between healthy human individuals. TCRdb's table, derived via immunoSEQ multiplex PCR, lists solely in-frame clones and lacks some. The top ten hold about 1.1% of the sample, which has millions of clones, about 94% seen once. What was sequenced was naive CD8+ T cells sorted from blood. All receptors come from a young man in good health. CDR3s include the opening cysteine and the closing phenylalanine or tryptophan. The D gene is left open where the match is weak. Only some rows state a clone size, as once, few, many or a class for expanded clones.

CDR3aa: CASSPLGGRLQETQYF; CDR3nt: TGCGCCAGCAGCCCTCTCGGAGGGAGGCTACAAGAGACCCAGTACTTC; d_gene: -; j_gene: TRBJ2-5; abundance: -; v_gene: TRBV4-1
CDR3aa: CSVEGGFVEHTRNNEQFF; CDR3nt: TGCAGCGTTGAAGGGGGGTTCGTAGAACACACTAGAAACAATGAGCAGTTCTTC; d_gene: -; j_gene: TRBJ2-1; abundance: -; v_gene: TRBV29-1
CDR3aa: CASSLAPTGELFF; CDR3nt: TGTGCCAGCAGCTTAGCACCCACCGGGGAGCTGTTTTTT; d_gene: -; j_gene: TRBJ2-2; abundance: -; v_gene: TRBV7-9
CDR3aa: CASSYSGTAGTEAFF; CDR3nt: TGTGCCAGCAGCTACTCAGGGACAGCGGGCACTGAAGCTTTCTTT; d_gene: TRBD1; j_gene: TRBJ1-1; abundance: -; v_gene: TRBV7-9
CDR3aa: CASSSGRRDRSSYEQYF; CDR3nt: TGTGCCAGCAGCTCCGGACGGCGGGACAGAAGCTCCTACGAGCAGTACTTC; d_gene: -; j_gene: TRBJ2-7; abundance: -; v_gene: TRBV7-9
CDR3aa: CASSVSRAEKLFF; CDR3nt: TGTGCCAGCAGTGTATCTAGGGCGGAAAAACTGTTTTTT; d_gene: -; j_gene: TRBJ1-4; abundance: -; v_gene: TRBV6-1
CDR3aa: CASTPGRVNTEAFF; CDR3nt: TGTGCCAGTACCCCCGGACGGGTGAACACTGAAGCTTTCTTT; d_gene: -; j_gene: TRBJ1-1; abundance: -; v_gene: TRBV19
CDR3aa: CASSYSRGEVHYGYTF; CDR3nt: TGTGCCAGCAGTTACTCTCGCGGGGAGGTTCACTATGGCTACACCTTC; d_gene: -; j_gene: TRBJ1-2; abundance: -; v_gene: TRBV6-5
CDR3aa: CASSLGGTGANEQFF; CDR3nt: TGTGCCAGCAGCTTAGGAGGGACAGGGGCCAATGAGCAGTTCTTC; d_gene: TRBD1; j_gene: TRBJ2-1; abundance: -; v_gene: TRBV11-3
CDR3aa: CSVPRFGDNEQFF; CDR3nt: TGCAGCGTCCCGCGTTTTGGAGACAATGAGCAGTTCTTC; d_gene: -; j_gene: TRBJ2-1; abundance: -; v_gene: TRBV29-1
CDR3aa: CASSVSESEQYF; CDR3nt: TGTGCCAGCAGCGTCAGTGAAAGCGAGCAGTACTTC; d_gene: -; j_gene: TRBJ2-7; abundance: -; v_gene: TRBV9
CDR3aa: CASSVDYNEQFF; CDR3nt: TGCGCCAGCAGCGTCGACTACAATGAGCAGTTCTTC; d_gene: -; j_gene: TRBJ2-1; abundance: -; v_gene: TRBV5-1
CDR3aa: CAWRFKGGTEAFF; CDR3nt: TGTGCCTGGAGATTCAAGGGCGGCACTGAAGCTTTCTTT; d_gene: -; j_gene: TRBJ1-1; abundance: -; v_gene: TRBV30
CDR3aa: CASSQQGHGSHYEQYF; CDR3nt: TGTGCCAGCAGTCAACAGGGGCATGGGTCCCACTACGAGCAGTACTTC; d_gene: TRBD1; j_gene: TRBJ2-7; abundance: -; v_gene: TRBV2
CDR3aa: CASHMTGKNEKLFF; CDR3nt: TGTGCCAGCCATATGACAGGGAAAAATGAAAAACTGTTTTTT; d_gene: TRBD1; j_gene: TRBJ1-4; abundance: -; v_gene: TRBV7-9
CDR3aa: CASMSGSGTEAFF; CDR3nt: TGTGCCAGCATGAGCGGGTCTGGCACTGAAGCTTTCTTT; d_gene: -; j_gene: TRBJ1-1; abundance: -; v_gene: TRBV2
CDR3aa: CASSIDRDRVDQPQHF; CDR3nt: TGTGCCAGTAGTATAGATCGTGACAGGGTGGATCAGCCCCAGCATTTT; d_gene: TRBD1; j_gene: TRBJ1-5; abundance: -; v_gene: TRBV19
CDR3aa: CASSQGFKAGGNEQFF; CDR3nt: TGCGCCAGCAGCCAAGGTTTCAAAGCGGGAGGCAATGAGCAGTTCTTC; d_gene: TRBD2; j_gene: TRBJ2-1; abundance: once; v_gene: TRBV4-1
CDR3aa: CASSLAGESYGYTF; CDR3nt: TGTGCCAGCAGCTTGGCCGGGGAAAGCTATGGCTACACCTTC; d_gene: -; j_gene: TRBJ1-2; abundance: -; v_gene: TRBV5-4
CDR3aa: CATSSYMEDLNTEAFF; CDR3nt: TGTGCCACCAGCTCTTACATGGAAGATTTGAACACTGAAGCTTTCTTT; d_gene: -; j_gene: TRBJ1-1; abundance: once; v_gene: TRBV15
CDR3aa: CASRVSGGADTQYF; CDR3nt: TGTGCCAGCAGGGTTAGCGGGGGGGCAGATACGCAGTATTTT; d_gene: TRBD2; j_gene: TRBJ2-3; abundance: -; v_gene: TRBV6-5
CDR3aa: CASSPTKSRGSPSYEQYF; CDR3nt: TGTGCCAGCAGCCCAACCAAATCCCGGGGGTCCCCCTCCTACGAGCAGTACTTC; d_gene: -; j_gene: TRBJ2-7; abundance: once; v_gene: TRBV4-2
CDR3aa: CASSPEGGGYTF; CDR3nt: TGTGCCAGCAGCCCCGAAGGGGGTGGCTACACCTTC; d_gene: -; j_gene: TRBJ1-2; abundance: -; v_gene: TRBV7-6
CDR3aa: CASTLDGKQFF; CDR3nt: TGTGCCAGCACTCTTGATGGCAAGCAGTTCTTC; d_gene: -; j_gene: TRBJ2-1; abundance: -; v_gene: TRBV27
CDR3aa: CAWQPSLNTDTQYF; CDR3nt: TGTGCCTGGCAGCCTTCACTAAACACAGATACGCAGTATTTT; d_gene: -; j_gene: TRBJ2-3; abundance: -; v_gene: TRBV30
CDR3aa: CASSFRSGEGRDTQYF; CDR3nt: TGCGCCAGCAGCTTCCGTAGCGGGGAAGGTAGGGATACGCAGTATTTT; d_gene: TRBD2; j_gene: TRBJ2-3; abundance: -; v_gene: TRBV5-1
CDR3aa: CSARPLNEQFF; CDR3nt: TGCAGTGCTAGGCCCCTCAATGAGCAGTTCTTC; d_gene: -; j_gene: TRBJ2-1; abundance: -; v_gene: TRBV20-1
CDR3aa: CASTSGGYQETQYF; CDR3nt: TGTGCCAGCACTTCAGGGGGGTACCAAGAGACCCAGTACTTC; d_gene: -; j_gene: TRBJ2-5; abundance: -; v_gene: TRBV28
CDR3aa: CASSQLLPDQPQHF; CDR3nt: TGCGCCAGCAGCCAACTCTTACCAGATCAGCCCCAGCATTTT; d_gene: -; j_gene: TRBJ1-5; abundance: -; v_gene: TRBV4-1
CDR3aa: CATSAQRFLHSYEQYF; CDR3nt: TGTGCCACCAGCGCCCAACGTTTCTTACACTCCTACGAGCAGTACTTC; d_gene: -; j_gene: TRBJ2-7; abundance: -; v_gene: TRBV15
CDR3aa: CASSLQGNYGYTF; CDR3nt: TGTGCCAGCAGCCTCCAGGGGAACTATGGCTACACCTTC; d_gene: -; j_gene: TRBJ1-2; abundance: -; v_gene: TRBV6-5
CDR3aa: CSAAHSPLHF; CDR3nt: TGCAGCGCCGCGCATTCACCCCTCCACTTT; d_gene: -; j_gene: TRBJ1-6; abundance: few; v_gene: TRBV29-1
CDR3aa: CASSPWDTDYGYTF; CDR3nt: TGTGCCAGCAGCCCTTGGGACACCGACTATGGCTACACCTTC; d_gene: -; j_gene: TRBJ1-2; abundance: -; v_gene: TRBV9
CDR3aa: CASSLGGAVIEQYF; CDR3nt: TGTGCCAGCAGCCTGGGCGGGGCCGTCATCGAGCAGTACTTC; d_gene: -; j_gene: TRBJ2-7; abundance: once; v_gene: TRBV14
CDR3aa: CASSQDPGENTEAFF; CDR3nt: TGCGCCAGCAGCCAAGATCCCGGGGAGAACACTGAAGCTTTCTTT; d_gene: -; j_gene: TRBJ1-1; abundance: -; v_gene: TRBV4-3
CDR3aa: CASSLGAVMNTEAFF; CDR3nt: TGTGCCAGCAGCTTAGGGGCCGTAATGAACACTGAAGCTTTCTTT; d_gene: -; j_gene: TRBJ1-1; abundance: once; v_gene: TRBV7-8
CDR3aa: CASSIVGQAANTGELFF; CDR3nt: TGTGCCAGTAGTATAGTGGGTCAGGCGGCGAACACCGGGGAGCTGTTTTTT; d_gene: -; j_gene: TRBJ2-2; abundance: -; v_gene: TRBV19
CDR3aa: CASSLAHGYEQYF; CDR3nt: TGTGCCAGCAGCTTAGCACACGGGTACGAGCAGTACTTC; d_gene: -; j_gene: TRBJ2-7; abundance: -; v_gene: TRBV11-2
CDR3aa: CASSQDMGLKYNEQFF; CDR3nt: TGCGCCAGCAGCCAAGATATGGGACTAAAGTACAATGAGCAGTTCTTC; d_gene: TRBD2; j_gene: TRBJ2-1; abundance: once; v_gene: TRBV4-3
CDR3aa: CASSTQDLDTQYF; CDR3nt: TGCGCCAGCAGCACACAGGACTTAGATACGCAGTATTTT; d_gene: -; j_gene: TRBJ2-3; abundance: once; v_gene: TRBV4-1
CDR3aa: CASSLKTDPYGYTF; CDR3nt: TGTGCCAGCAGTTTGAAAACGGACCCCTATGGCTACACCTTC; d_gene: -; j_gene: TRBJ1-2; abundance: -; v_gene: TRBV28
CDR3aa: CASSPVAGALQETQYF; CDR3nt: TGTGCCAGCAGCCCAGTAGCGGGGGCCCTCCAAGAGACCCAGTACTTC; d_gene: TRBD2; j_gene: TRBJ2-5; abundance: -; v_gene: TRBV7-9
CDR3aa: CASRETGQGNSPLHF; CDR3nt: TGCGCCAGCCGCGAGACGGGACAGGGGAATTCACCCCTCCACTTT; d_gene: TRBD1; j_gene: TRBJ1-6; abundance: -; v_gene: TRBV5-1
CDR3aa: CSARRKRGGIDTGELFF; CDR3nt: TGCAGCGCTAGGAGGAAGCGGGGGGGCATAGACACCGGGGAGCTGTTTTTT; d_gene: TRBD2; j_gene: TRBJ2-2; abundance: -; v_gene: TRBV29-1
CDR3aa: CASSERDFSYEQYF; CDR3nt: TGTGCCAGCAGTGAGAGGGACTTCTCCTACGAGCAGTACTTC; d_gene: -; j_gene: TRBJ2-7; abundance: -; v_gene: TRBV2
CDR3aa: CASSPWTAPRGDTQYF; CDR3nt: TGCGCCAGCAGCCCCTGGACAGCCCCCCGGGGGGATACGCAGTATTTT; d_gene: -; j_gene: TRBJ2-3; abundance: once; v_gene: TRBV5-1
CDR3aa: CASRPQTGLDEKLFF; CDR3nt: TGTGCCAGCAGGCCCCAGACAGGGTTAGATGAAAAACTGTTTTTT; d_gene: TRBD1; j_gene: TRBJ1-4; abundance: -; v_gene: TRBV6-5
CDR3aa: CSAGLAGEYEQYF; CDR3nt: TGCAGCGCCGGCCTAGCGGGAGAGTACGAGCAGTACTTC; d_gene: TRBD2; j_gene: TRBJ2-7; abundance: -; v_gene: TRBV29-1
CDR3aa: CASSRPGSQEGQYF; CDR3nt: TGTGCCAGCAGCCGGCCGGGTTCCCAAGAGGGCCAGTACTTC; d_gene: -; j_gene: TRBJ2-5; abundance: -; v_gene: TRBV7-9
CDR3aa: CASSQTGRAVYNEQFF; CDR3nt: TGTGCCAGCAGCCAGACAGGCAGGGCGGTCTACAATGAGCAGTTCTTC; d_gene: -; j_gene: TRBJ2-1; abundance: -; v_gene: TRBV7-6
CDR3aa: CASSYDRSPGELFF; CDR3nt: TGTGCCAGCAGTTACGACAGGTCGCCTGGGGAGCTGTTTTTT; d_gene: -; j_gene: TRBJ2-2; abundance: -; v_gene: TRBV6-5
CDR3aa: CASREVTGANVLTF; CDR3nt: TGCGCCAGCCGGGAGGTTACTGGGGCCAACGTCCTGACTTTC; d_gene: TRBD2; j_gene: TRBJ2-6; abundance: -; v_gene: TRBV5-1
CDR3aa: CASSDNRGYEQYF; CDR3nt: TGTGCCAGCAGTGATAACAGGGGTTACGAGCAGTACTTC; d_gene: TRBD1; j_gene: TRBJ2-7; abundance: -; v_gene: TRBV6-1
CDR3aa: CASRPEGAYEQYF; CDR3nt: TGCGCCAGCAGACCCGAGGGGGCCTACGAGCAGTACTTC; d_gene: -; j_gene: TRBJ2-7; abundance: -; v_gene: TRBV4-1